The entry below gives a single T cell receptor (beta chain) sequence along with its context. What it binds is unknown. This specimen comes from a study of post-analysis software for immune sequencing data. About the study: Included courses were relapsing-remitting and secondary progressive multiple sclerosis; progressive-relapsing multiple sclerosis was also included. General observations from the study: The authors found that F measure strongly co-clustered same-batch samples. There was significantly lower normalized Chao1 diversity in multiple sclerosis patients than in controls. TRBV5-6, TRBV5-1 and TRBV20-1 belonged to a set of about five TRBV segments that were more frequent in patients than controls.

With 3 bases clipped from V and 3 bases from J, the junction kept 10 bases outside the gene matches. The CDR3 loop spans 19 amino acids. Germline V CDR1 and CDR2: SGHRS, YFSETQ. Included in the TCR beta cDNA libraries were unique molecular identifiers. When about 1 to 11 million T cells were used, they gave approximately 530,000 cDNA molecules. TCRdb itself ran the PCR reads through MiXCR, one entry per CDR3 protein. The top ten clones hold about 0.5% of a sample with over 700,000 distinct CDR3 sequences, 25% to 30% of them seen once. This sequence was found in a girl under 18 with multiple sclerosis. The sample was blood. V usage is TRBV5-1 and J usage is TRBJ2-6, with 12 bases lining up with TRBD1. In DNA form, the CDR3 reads TGCGCCAGCAGCTCTCTGGGGGGACAGGGGGCAGGTGGGGCCAACGTCCTGACTTTC. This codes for CASSSLGGQGAGGANVLTF.